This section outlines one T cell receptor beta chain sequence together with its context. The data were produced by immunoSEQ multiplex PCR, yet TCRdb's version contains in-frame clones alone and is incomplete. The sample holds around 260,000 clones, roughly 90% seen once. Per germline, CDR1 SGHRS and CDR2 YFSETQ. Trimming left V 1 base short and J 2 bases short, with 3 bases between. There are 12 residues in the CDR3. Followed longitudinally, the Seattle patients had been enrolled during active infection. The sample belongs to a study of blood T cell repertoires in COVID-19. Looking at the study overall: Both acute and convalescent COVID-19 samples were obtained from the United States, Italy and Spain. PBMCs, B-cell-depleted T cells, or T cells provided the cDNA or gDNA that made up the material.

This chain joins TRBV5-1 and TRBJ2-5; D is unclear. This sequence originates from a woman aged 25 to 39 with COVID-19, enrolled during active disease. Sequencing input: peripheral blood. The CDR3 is CASSLLQETQYF. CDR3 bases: TGCGCCAGCAGCTTGCTTCAAGAGACCCAGTACTTC.